This passage covers 24 T cell receptor beta chains from one sample sequenced in a study of blood T cell repertoires in COVID-19. Profiled with immunoSEQ multiplex PCR; TCRdb holds only in-frame clones, not every one. The sample records approximately 240,000 clones, approximately 91% being singletons. Sequencing was done on a sample of peripheral blood. Every receptor here comes from a woman in her thirties or forties who had recovered from COVID-19.

This clone has a single count. The chain has TRBV2 and TRBJ2-2, with D possibly being TRBD2 (6 bases). In germline, CDR1 is SNHLY, CDR2 FYNNEI. The CDR3 has 16 amino acids. The V gene lost 4 bases and the J gene lost 1 base, with 13 bases spanning the gap. The CDR3 loop reads CASSVYGGKNTGELFF. In nucleotides, the CDR3 is TGTGCCAGCAGTGTTTACGGCGGGAAGAACACCGGGGAGCTGTTTTTT.

The chain couples TRBV5-6 to TRBJ1-3, with a possible D match to TRBD1 (5 bases). The CDR3 consists of 14 residues. V was trimmed by 7 bases and J by 2 bases, leaving 13 bases between them. Germline CDR1 and CDR2: SGHDT and YYEEEE. As DNA, the CDR3 is TGTGCCAGCGAGATAAGGGGTCCTGGAAACACCATATATTTT. Encoded protein: CASEIRGPGNTIYF.

V gene TRBV7-6 combines with J gene TRBJ2-3; TRBD2 aligns across 9 bases. Per germline, CDR1 SGHVS and CDR2 FNYEAQ. The trim removed 1 base at V and 4 bases at J, leaving 3 bases unmatched. The CDR3 has 15 amino acids. The CDR3 here is CASSLVAGGPDTQYF. The CDR3 bases are TGTGCCAGCAGCTTAGTTGCGGGAGGGCCAGATACGCAGTATTTT.

J is TRBJ2-6 and V is TRBV7-2; a weak D match, TRBD2 (7 bases). Germline lookup yields CDR1 SGHTA and CDR2 FQGNSA. This CDR3 comprises 17 residues. V was clipped by 5 bases and J by 0 bases, with 14 bases between them. The CDR3 nucleotides read TGTGCCAGCAGCGAAAGGGGGGGCCGCTCTGGGGCCAACGTCCTGACTTTC. It codes for CASSERGGRSGANVLTF.

The chain uses TRBV19 and TRBJ2-3, with D perhaps matching TRBD2 (7 bases). The CDR3 is made up of 16 amino acids. Germline V lookup: CDR1 LNHDA, CDR2 SQIVND (reference sequence). The V end lost 4 bases, the J end lost 6 bases, and 20 bases lay between the germline ends. In nucleotides, the CDR3 is TGTGCCAGTAGTAAGGGGCTGGCGGGGGCATTCGATACGCAGTATTTT. This gives the protein CASSKGLAGAFDTQYF. Complete variable domain (other parts from reference TRBV19 and TRBJ2-3): DGGITQSPKYLFRKEGQNVTLSCEQNLNHDAMYWYRQDPGQGLRLIYYSQIVNDFQKGDIAEGYSVSREKKESFPLTVTSAQKNPTAFYLCASSKGLAGAFDTQYFGPGTRLTVL.

The chain combines TRBV7-8 with TRBJ2-7; the match to TRBD1 covers 8 bases. Looked up from germline, CDR1 is SGHVS and CDR2 is FQNEAQ. The ends lost 4 bases at V and 6 bases at J; junction bases unmatched: 5. The CDR3 totals 13 residues. CDR3 DNA: TGTGCCAGCAGCTCGGACAGGGTGGGCGAGCAGTACTTC. It encodes CASSSDRVGEQYF.

This chain links TRBV28 with TRBJ1-2; 9 bases line up with TRBD1. The germline CDR1 and CDR2 sequences are MDHEN and SYDVKM. The CDR3 sequence is 18 residues long. The V and J ends lost 7 bases and 3 bases, in that order; junction bases with no gene match: 18. This CDR3 reads CASTNYGRTRTGDYGYTF. The CDR3 nucleotides read TGTGCCAGCACTAACTACGGGCGGACGAGGACAGGGGACTATGGCTACACCTTC.

This chain uses TRBV5-1 with TRBJ2-7; 10 nucleotides align to TRBD1. Germline trimming cut 5 bases from V and 6 bases from J; bases unmatched to any gene: 8. The CDR3 sequence is 14 residues long. CDR1 SGHRS and CDR2 YFSETQ come from the germline V gene. The CDR3 protein is CASRNGTGVREQYF. DNA of the CDR3: TGCGCCAGCAGAAACGGGACAGGGGTGCGCGAGCAGTACTTC.

The CDR3 sequence is CASWDRANYGYTF. The DNA of the CDR3 is TGTGCCAGTTGGGACAGGGCTAACTATGGCTACACCTTC. The chain employs TRBV19 and TRBJ1-2; 9 nucleotides agree with TRBD1. The trim removed 8 bases at V and 0 bases at J, leaving 1 base unmatched. The CDR3 covers 13 residues. CDR1 and CDR2 from the germline V gene are LNHDA and SQIVND (reference sequence).

The rearrangement links TRBV27 to TRBJ1-2; possibly TRBD1 for D (6 bases). The CDR3 contains 14 residues. Trimming took off 6 bases at V and 8 bases at J, with 19 bases between the two ends. Germline V gives CDR1 MNHEY, CDR2 SMNVEV (reference sequence). CDR3 sequence reads: CASRPAGAGGGYTF. The CDR3, as DNA: TGTGCCAGCAGGCCAGCAGGGGCTGGGGGCGGCTACACCTTC.

This chain links TRBV4-1 with TRBJ2-7, with D perhaps matching TRBD1 (6 bases). There are 16 residues in the CDR3. Trimming pared 1 base from V and 4 bases from J, leaving 17 bases between. CDR1 and CDR2 from the germline V gene are MGHRA and YSYEKL. The CDR3 nucleotides are TGCGCCAGCAGCCAAGTCCCTCAAAACAGGGTTTACGAGCAGTACTTC. Encoded protein: CASSQVPQNRVYEQYF.

The rearrangement joins TRBV6-1 to TRBJ2-2; 8 positions agree with TRBD1. The CDR3 sequence is 19 residues long. V trimming: 2 bases; J trimming: 0 bases; junction bases outside the gene matches: 11. The germline V gene has CDR1 MNHNS and CDR2 SASEGT. The CDR3 is CASSERGRGRFANTGELFF. The CDR3, as DNA: TGTGCCAGCAGTGAAAGGGGCAGGGGGCGCTTCGCGAACACCGGGGAGCTGTTTTTT.

This chain uses TRBV12-3 or TRBV12-4 with TRBJ1-5; D unclear. V was trimmed by 3 bases and J by 6 bases, leaving 9 bases between them. The CDR3 covers 13 residues. In DNA, the CDR3 is TGTGCCAGCAGTTTTACCGGCGGTCAGCCCCAGCATTTT. Translated: CASSFTGGQPQHF.

This sequence joins TRBV28 and TRBJ1-2; D may be TRBD1 (6 bases). The CDR3 contains 13 residues. The V gene lost 10 bases and the J gene lost 3 bases, with 15 bases spanning the gap. Germline CDR1 is MDHEN and CDR2 is SYDVKM. The CDR3 region has the DNA TGTGCCACGTATGGACAGCAATACTATGGCTACACCTTC. This gives the protein CATYGQQYYGYTF.

This clone was counted a few times. The V gene is TRBV5-1, the J gene TRBJ2-5; TRBD1 aligns across 10 bases. The J segment lost 1 base and the V segment lost 8 bases, leaving 5 bases of the junction unmatched. This CDR3 comprises 14 residues. Germline V lookup: CDR1 SGHRS, CDR2 YFSETQ. The CDR3 region is CASYRDRGQETQYF. The CDR3 nucleotides are TGCGCCAGTTACCGGGACAGGGGCCAAGAGACCCAGTACTTC.

This clone was counted a single time. The J gene is TRBJ2-3, the V gene TRBV7-9, with a tentative D call TRBD1 (5 bases). Germline V gene data show CDR1 as SEHNR and CDR2 as FQNEAQ (reference sequence). This CDR3 is built from 15 residues. The V and J ends lost 1 base and 1 base respectively, with 9 bases between them. The CDR3 DNA follows: TGTGCCAGCAGCTTAGTAGGGGCGGGCACAGATACGCAGTATTTT. This gives the protein CASSLVGAGTDTQYF.

J is TRBJ1-3 and V is TRBV20-1, with TRBD1 matching over 9 bases. With V trimmed by 3 bases and J by 0 bases, 3 bases remained unmatched. Germline assignment: CDR1 DFQATT and CDR2 SNEGSKA (reference sequence). CDR3 size: 15 residues. CDR3 region: CSASLDRGSGNTIYF. In DNA form, the CDR3 reads TGCAGTGCTAGTCTGGACAGGGGCTCTGGAAACACCATATATTTT.

V and J are TRBV18 and TRBJ1-3; D is possibly TRBD1 (5 bases). V lost 4 bases and J 0 bases, leaving 13 bases between the germline ends. The germline V gene has CDR1 KGHSH and CDR2 LQKENI. The CDR3 covers 16 residues. DNA for the CDR3: TGTGCCAGCTCACAAACGACAGCTTCCTCTGGAAACACCATATATTTT. Protein: CASSQTTASSGNTIYF.

J is TRBJ1-6 and V is TRBV5-1; D is unresolved. Trimming left V 1 base short and J 7 bases short, with 3 bases between. CDR3 length: 12 residues. Germline V CDR1 and CDR2: SGHRS, YFSETQ. The CDR3 region has the DNA TGCGCCAGCAGCTTGCTGAATTCACCCCTCCACTTT. Amino acid sequence: CASSLLNSPLHF.

J is TRBJ2-5 and V is TRBV9, with 8 bases that match TRBD1. V lost 0 bases, J lost 4 bases, and 8 bases stayed unmatched. Germline V gene sequence: CDR1 SGDLS, CDR2 YYNGEE. The CDR3 is made up of 16 amino acids. CDR3 in amino acids: CASSVGGGQGLETQYF. The CDR3 nucleotides are TGTGCCAGCAGCGTAGGCGGAGGACAGGGACTAGAGACCCAGTACTTC.

This chain connects TRBV20-1 to TRBJ2-7, with 8 bases identical to TRBD1. This CDR3 is built from 14 residues. Germline V CDR1 and CDR2: DFQATT, SNEGSKA (reference sequence). Losses at the gene ends were 3 bases for V and 5 bases for J; bases not matched to a gene: 9. The CDR3, as DNA: TGCAGTGCTAGTCTCCCGGACAGGGCCAACGAGCAGTACTTC. Protein sequence: CSASLPDRANEQYF.

CDR3 nucleotide sequence: TGTGCCAGCAGCTTAGGAGTCGCTGAAGCTTTCTTT. It encodes CASSLGVAEAFF. The chain employs TRBV7-9 and TRBJ1-1; no clear D gene. CDR3 length: 12 amino acids. V dropped 1 base and J dropped 6 bases, with 6 bases sitting between them. Germline loops: CDR1 SEHNR, CDR2 FQNEAQ (reference sequence). Looking up the rest from reference TRBV7-9 and TRBJ1-1 gives the full variable domain: DTGVSQNPRHKITKRGQNVTFRCDPISEHNRLYWYRQTLGQGPEFLTYFQNEAQLEKSRLLSDRFSAERPKGSFSTLEIQRTEQGDSAMYLCASSLGVAEAFFGQGTRLTVV.

V and J are TRBV19 and TRBJ2-3; 7 nucleotides agree with TRBD2. Germline assignment: CDR1 LNHDA and CDR2 SQIVND (reference sequence). There are 17 residues in the CDR3. The trim removed 5 bases at V and 3 bases at J, leaving 14 bases unmatched. The CDR3 DNA sequence: TGTGCCAGTAGTCAAGGCCTAGGCGGGAGAAGGACAGATACGCAGTATTTT. It codes for CASSQGLGGRRTDTQYF.

The V gene is TRBV4-3, the J gene TRBJ1-2; D is perhaps TRBD1 (5 bases). CDR1 is LGHNA, CDR2 YSLEER, per germline. V lost 9 bases and J 11 bases, leaving 28 bases between the germline ends. CDR3 length: 15 residues. As DNA, the CDR3 is TGCGCCAGTAAGCCCTCCGCCGGGGAGGGCCGGGGGTACACCTTC. The encoded protein is CASKPSAGEGRGYTF.